The 8 T cell receptor beta chains below were found in one sample sequenced in a study of cytomegalovirus exposure and HLA in healthy donors. Here immunoSEQ multiplex PCR was the method, and the copy in TCRdb shows in-frame clones only, minus some. This sample has about 200,000 clones, with around four fifths found just once. Sequenced sample: PBMCs. Receptors originate from a woman between 18 and 29 years old in good health and CMV-seronegative.

The rearrangement uses TRBV30 and TRBJ1-6; D unresolved. Trimming took off 4 bases at V and 3 bases at J, with 13 bases between the two ends. The CDR3 spans 15 residues. Germline V gene data show CDR1 as GTSNPN and CDR2 as SVGIG (reference sequence). The CDR3 region has the DNA TGTGCCTGGACCTCTCGGGGAATCTATAATTCACCCCTCCACTTT. It yields the protein CAWTSRGIYNSPLHF.

This chain connects TRBV7-9 to TRBJ2-7, with TRBD2 matching over 7 bases. This CDR3 region has 14 residues. CDR1 is SEHNR and CDR2 is FQNEAQ in the germline V gene (reference sequence). The junction had 7 bases not matched to a gene; V was cut back by 5 bases and J by 3 bases. The CDR3 region has the DNA TGTGCCAGCAGCGGAACTAGCGAATACTACGAGCAGTACTTC. This gives the protein CASSGTSEYYEQYF.

The V and J genes are TRBV4-1 and TRBJ2-7; 7 bases match TRBD1. The CDR3 sequence is 15 residues long. Germline CDR1 reads MGHRA; CDR2 reads YSYEKL. V shed 2 bases and J 3 bases; nucleotides not matched to a gene: 7. CDR3 sequence: CASSQRQGVIYEQYF. The CDR3 coding sequence is TGCGCCAGCAGCCAACGACAGGGAGTGATCTACGAGCAGTACTTC.

The rearrangement joins TRBV27 to TRBJ1-4; D gene uncertain. Germline V gene lookup returns CDR1 MNHEY and CDR2 SMNVEV (reference sequence). The CDR3 has 13 amino acids. Between the trimmed V and J ends, which lost 7 bases and 3 bases, there was a span of 9 bases. The CDR3 is CASKSWANEKLFF. The CDR3 DNA sequence: TGTGCCAGCAAGTCGTGGGCTAATGAAAAACTGTTTTTT.

V is TRBV15 and J is TRBJ2-1, with TRBD2 matching over 10 bases. Trimming took 0 bases from V and 9 from J; bases not matched to a gene: 14. CDR1 is LNHNV and CDR2 is YYDKDF in the germline V gene (reference sequence). This CDR3 spans 18 amino acids. CDR3 sequence: CATSRERGTSATLGEQFF. The CDR3 DNA is TGTGCCACCAGCAGAGAGAGGGGGACTAGCGCGACCCTGGGTGAGCAGTTCTTC.

The chain employs TRBV11-2 and TRBJ2-7; 7 positions match TRBD2. The trim removed 3 bases at V and 3 bases at J, leaving 8 bases unmatched. The CDR3 length is 15 residues. Looked up from germline, CDR1 is SGHAT and CDR2 is FQNNGV. The CDR3 sequence: CASSFGSGPYYEQYF. CDR3 nucleotides: TGTGCCAGCAGCTTTGGTAGCGGGCCTTACTACGAGCAGTACTTC. Complete variable domain (other parts from reference TRBV11-2 and TRBJ2-7): EAGVAQSPRYKIIEKRQSVAFWCNPISGHATLYWYQQILGQGPKLLIQFQNNGVVDDSQLPKDRFSAERLKGVDSTLKIQPAKLEDSAVYLCASSFGSGPYYEQYFGPGTRLTVT.

The rearrangement uses TRBV7-6 and TRBJ2-2; possible D gene TRBD2, 5 bases. The CDR3 covers 19 residues. V gave up 6 bases and J gave up 1 base, with 24 bases separating them. Germline V gives CDR1 SGHVS, CDR2 FNYEAQ. Here the CDR3 reads CASSLSPGAKRQNTGELFF. Here the CDR3 DNA reads TGTGCCAGCAGTTTAAGTCCGGGTGCTAAGCGGCAGAACACCGGGGAGCTGTTTTTT.

This clone has only one observation. The chain links TRBV5-1 to TRBJ1-4; 9 bases match TRBD1. This CDR3 contains 16 residues. Germline trimming cut 2 bases from V and 7 bases from J; bases unmatched to any gene: 9. Germline CDR1 reads SGHRS; CDR2 reads YFSETQ. The CDR3 nucleotides read TGCGCCAGCAGCTTCATACAGGGGGCGGCAGGTGAAAAACTGTTTTTT. Amino acids: CASSFIQGAAGEKLFF.